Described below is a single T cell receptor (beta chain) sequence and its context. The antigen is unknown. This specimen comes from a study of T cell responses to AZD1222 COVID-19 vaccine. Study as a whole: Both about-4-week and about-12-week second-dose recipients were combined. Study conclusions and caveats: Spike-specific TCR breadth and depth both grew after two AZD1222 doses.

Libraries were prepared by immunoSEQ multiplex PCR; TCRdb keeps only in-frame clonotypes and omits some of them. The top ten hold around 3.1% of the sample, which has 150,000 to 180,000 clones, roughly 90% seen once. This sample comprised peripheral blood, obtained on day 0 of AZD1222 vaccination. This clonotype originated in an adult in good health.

This CDR3 is CSASSAGVPYEQYF. The CDR3 DNA is TGCAGTGCTAGTTCGGCGGGGGTCCCCTACGAGCAGTACTTC. J is TRBJ2-7 and V is TRBV20-1; 7 bases are shared with TRBD2. The CDR3 has 14 residues. The trim removed 3 bases at V and 2 bases at J, leaving 7 bases unmatched. Germline V gene data show CDR1 as DFQATT and CDR2 as SNEGSKA (reference sequence).